This record looks at one T cell receptor beta chain sequence and its context. Its antigen is as yet unknown. The entry originates in a study of glioma-infiltrating T cells after dendritic cell vaccination. For the study at large: Patients received autologous tumor lysate-pulsed dendritic cell vaccination between the early 2000s and the early 2010s. Patients received three intradermal dendritic cell vaccine injections at biweekly intervals.

Indicated time point: after dendritic cell vaccination, including at tumor progression/relapse. Overall study results and limits: Longer survival after dendritic cell vaccination followed higher pretreatment TIL content.

Amplification used 60 V beta primers and 13 J beta primers. The assay was immunoSEQ multiplex PCR, and TCRdb's table has in-frame clones only and misses some. The sample includes 100,000 or so clones, around 90% of them seen just once. The germline CDR1 and CDR2 sequences are MGHRA and YSYEKL. The junction had 21 bases not matched to a gene; V was cut back by 4 bases and J by 4 bases. This CDR3 has 19 residues. The TCR was taken from a human donor with glioblastoma. The sequenced sample was blood, obtained after dendritic cell vaccination. V gene TRBV4-1 combines with J gene TRBJ1-1; TRBD1 aligns across 7 bases. CDR3 in amino acids: CASSRSFYDLTGRGTEAFF. CDR3 nucleotide sequence: TGCGCCAGCAGCCGATCCTTCTATGACCTGACAGGGAGAGGCACTGAAGCTTTCTTT.